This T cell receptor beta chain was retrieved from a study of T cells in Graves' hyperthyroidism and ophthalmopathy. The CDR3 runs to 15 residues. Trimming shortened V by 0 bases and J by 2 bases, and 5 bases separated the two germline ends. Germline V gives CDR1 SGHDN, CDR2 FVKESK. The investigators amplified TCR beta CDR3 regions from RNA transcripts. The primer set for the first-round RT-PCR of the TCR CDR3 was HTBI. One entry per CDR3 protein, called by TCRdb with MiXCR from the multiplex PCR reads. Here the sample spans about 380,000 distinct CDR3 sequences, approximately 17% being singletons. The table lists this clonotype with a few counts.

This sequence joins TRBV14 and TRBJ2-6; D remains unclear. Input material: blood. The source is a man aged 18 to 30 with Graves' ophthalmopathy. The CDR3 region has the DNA TGTGCCAGCAGCCAAGATGGAACTGGGGCCAACGTCCTGACTTTC. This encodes CASSQDGTGANVLTF.